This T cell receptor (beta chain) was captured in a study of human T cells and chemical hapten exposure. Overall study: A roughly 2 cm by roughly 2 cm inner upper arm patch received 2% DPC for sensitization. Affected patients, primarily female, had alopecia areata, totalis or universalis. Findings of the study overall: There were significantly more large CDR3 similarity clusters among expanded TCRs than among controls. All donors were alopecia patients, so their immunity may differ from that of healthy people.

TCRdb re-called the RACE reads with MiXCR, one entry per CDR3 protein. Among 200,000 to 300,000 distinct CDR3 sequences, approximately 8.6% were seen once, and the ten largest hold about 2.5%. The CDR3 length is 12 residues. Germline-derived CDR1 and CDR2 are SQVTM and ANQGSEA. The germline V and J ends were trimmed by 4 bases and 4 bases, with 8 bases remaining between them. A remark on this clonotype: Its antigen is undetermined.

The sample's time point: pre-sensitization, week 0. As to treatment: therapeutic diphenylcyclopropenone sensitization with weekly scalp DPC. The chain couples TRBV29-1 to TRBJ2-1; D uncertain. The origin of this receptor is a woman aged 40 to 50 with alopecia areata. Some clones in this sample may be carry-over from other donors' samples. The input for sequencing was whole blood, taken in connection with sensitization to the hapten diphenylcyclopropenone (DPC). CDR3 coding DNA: TGCAGCGTTGTTAAAGGATACAATGAGCAGTTCTTC. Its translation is CSVVKGYNEQFF.